The sequence of this T cell receptor beta chain was determined in a study of OX40 agonist ivuxolimab in advanced cancers. Clones were read by immunoSEQ multiplex PCR, and TCRdb kept only the in-frame ones, dropping some. The data contain about 120,000 clones, 85% to 90% of them singletons. Germline V gene lookup returns CDR1 MDHEN and CDR2 SYDVKM. CDR3 length: 15 residues. The V and J ends lost 6 bases and 0 bases, in that order; junction bases with no gene match: 4. Blood sampling was done at baseline, cycle 4 day 1, and cycle 7 day 1. The clonotype originates from an adult with an advanced solid tumor such as melanoma, head and neck, liver or kidney cancer. V gene TRBV28 combines with J gene TRBJ1-4; TRBD1 aligns across 7 bases. Material: CD4+ or CD8+ T cells sorted from blood, obtained in a trial of the OX40 agonist ivuxolimab. The CDR3 DNA is TGTGCCAGCAGATACAGGGGCGCAACTAATGAAAAACTGTTTTTT. Its protein is CASRYRGATNEKLFF.